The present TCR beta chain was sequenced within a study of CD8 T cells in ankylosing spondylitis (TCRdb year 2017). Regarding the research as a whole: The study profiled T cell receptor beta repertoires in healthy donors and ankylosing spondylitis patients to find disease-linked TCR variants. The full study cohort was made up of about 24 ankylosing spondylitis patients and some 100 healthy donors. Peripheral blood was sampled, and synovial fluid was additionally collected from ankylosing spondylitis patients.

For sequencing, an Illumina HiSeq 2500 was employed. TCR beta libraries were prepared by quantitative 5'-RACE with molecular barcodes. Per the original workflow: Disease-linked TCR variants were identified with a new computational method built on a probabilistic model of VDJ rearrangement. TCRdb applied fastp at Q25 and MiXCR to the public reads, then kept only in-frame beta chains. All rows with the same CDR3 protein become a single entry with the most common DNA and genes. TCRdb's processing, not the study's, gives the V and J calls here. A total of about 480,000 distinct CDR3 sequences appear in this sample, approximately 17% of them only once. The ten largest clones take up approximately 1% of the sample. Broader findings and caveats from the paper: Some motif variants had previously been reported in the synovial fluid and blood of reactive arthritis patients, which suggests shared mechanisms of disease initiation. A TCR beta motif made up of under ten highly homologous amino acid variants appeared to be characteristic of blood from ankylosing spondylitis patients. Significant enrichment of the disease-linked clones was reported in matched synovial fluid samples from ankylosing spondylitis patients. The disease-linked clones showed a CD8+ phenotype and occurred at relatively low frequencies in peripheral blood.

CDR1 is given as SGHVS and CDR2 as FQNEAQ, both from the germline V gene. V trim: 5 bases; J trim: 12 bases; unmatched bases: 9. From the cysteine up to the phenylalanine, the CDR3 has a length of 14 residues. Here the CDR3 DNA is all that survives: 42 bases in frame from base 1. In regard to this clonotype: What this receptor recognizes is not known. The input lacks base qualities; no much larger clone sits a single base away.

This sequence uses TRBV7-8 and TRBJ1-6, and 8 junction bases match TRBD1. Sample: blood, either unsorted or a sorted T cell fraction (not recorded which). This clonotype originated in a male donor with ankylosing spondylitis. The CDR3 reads CASSNTRGPKPLHF. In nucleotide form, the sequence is TGTGCCAGCAGCAATACCAGGGGGCCTAAACCCCTCCACTTT.